The clone carrying this T cell receptor (beta chain) occurred a few times. No antigen is known for it. Unique molecular identifiers tagged the TCR beta cDNA libraries. TCRdb re-derived calls from the PCR reads in MiXCR, one entry per CDR3 protein. The sample lists 150,000 to 200,000 distinct CDR3 sequences; under 40% were seen once. This entry is derived from a study of post-analysis software for immune sequencing data. Study as a whole: Multiple sclerosis in the patients followed relapsing-remitting, secondary progressive and progressive-relapsing courses.

The CDR3 covers 12 residues. Germline V gene sequence: CDR1 KGHDR, CDR2 SFDVKD. V lost 4 bases to trimming and J lost 6 bases, with 9 bases between them. Whole-study results and caveats: With TRBV5-6, TRBV5-1 and TRBV20-1 included, a handful of TRBV segments were more frequent in patients than in controls. When the samples were clustered directly with F measure, those that had been prepared in the same batch showed strong co-clustering. Significantly decreased normalized Chao1 diversity was recorded for multiple sclerosis patients relative to controls.

This receptor was obtained from a girl aged 5 to 17 with multiple sclerosis. Sequencing used blood, obtained after autologous hematopoietic stem cell transplantation. The chain carries TRBV24-1 and TRBJ2-7; D ambiguous. In DNA, the CDR3 is TGTGCCACCAGTGACTACAGTAGCGAGCAGTACTTC. This codes for CATSDYSSEQYF.